This T cell receptor (beta chain) was documented in a study of control samples from healthy donors and cancer patients. CDR1 is SQVTM and CDR2 is ANQGSEA in the germline V gene. This CDR3 is 12 amino acids long. J was trimmed by 5 bases and V by 2 bases; bases with no gene match: 1. This table comes from immunoSEQ multiplex PCR, and its TCRdb copy is limited to in-frame clones, with some not included. This table holds about 170,000 clones, 91% found once. Specimen: blood. The sequence was collected from a woman aged 25 to 39 in good health. The J gene is TRBJ2-5, the V gene TRBV29-1, with 8 bases identical to TRBD2. CDR3 DNA: TGCAGCGTTGAACGCGGGAGGGAGACCCAGTACTTC. Residues: CSVERGRETQYF.